Listed below are T cell receptor beta chains from one sample, sequenced in a study of memory CD4+ T cells and cytomegalovirus serostatus. The method was immunoSEQ multiplex PCR; TCRdb's version includes in-frame clones alone and lacks a portion of them. The sample comprises roughly 45,000 clones, 78% of which are singletons, and around 0.77% rests with the top ten. Sequenced material: memory CD4+ T cells from blood. The receptors originated from an adult in good health and CMV-seronegative. Both conserved end residues are part of each CDR3. A D gene is named only where the DNA matches it firmly. The size of a clone is reported for some rows only, either as once, few or many, or as a class for expanded clones.

clone_size j_call cdr3_length v_call d_call cdr3_nt cdr3_aa
. TRBJ2-7 10 TRBV20-1 TRBD2 TGCAGTGCTGGGGAGGGTGAGCAGTACTTC CSAGEGEQYF
. TRBJ2-2 13 TRBV7-2 TRBD1 TGTGCCAGCAGCAGAGGGACAGCCGGGGAGCTGTTTTTT CASSRGTAGELFF
. TRBJ1-2 13 TRBV5-1 . TGCGCCAGCAGCTTGGCCGGGGGCTATGGCTACACCTTC CASSLAGGYGYTF
. TRBJ2-2 16 TRBV4-1 TRBD2 TGCGCCAGCAGCCAGGAAACGGGGGGGAGCACCGGGGAGCTGTTTTTT CASSQETGGSTGELFF
. TRBJ1-5 15 TRBV30 TRBD1 TGTGCCTGGAGTGTAACAGGGGGCATTTATCAGCCCCAGCATTTT CAWSVTGGIYQPQHF
. TRBJ2-1 17 TRBV7-2 TRBD2 TGTGCCAGCAGCTTAGATTATTGGGGCCAGCGGGGTAATGAGCAGTTCTTC CASSLDYWGQRGNEQFF
. TRBJ1-1 15 TRBV27 . TGTGCCAGCAGTTTATGGAAGTTGGGAGGTACTGAAGCTTTCTTT CASSLWKLGGTEAFF
. TRBJ2-5 14 TRBV5-1 TRBD2 TGCGCCAGCAGTCTAGCGGGGGGGCAAGAGACCCAGTACTTC CASSLAGGQETQYF
once TRBJ1-2 14 TRBV9 . TGTGCCAGCAGCGTGTCGGGCACATCCTATGGCTACACCTTC CASSVSGTSYGYTF
. TRBJ1-4 15 TRBV2 TRBD1 TGTGCCAGCAGTGAGGACAGGGCAACTAATGAAAAACTGTTTTTT CASSEDRATNEKLFF
. TRBJ2-1 14 TRBV4-1 TRBD1 TGCGCCAGCAGCGCCCCTACAGGGGGCAATGAGCAGTTCTTC CASSAPTGGNEQFF
. TRBJ1-2 17 TRBV11-2 TRBD1 TGTGCCAGCAGCTCCTTAGGACAGGGAGCCCTAGGCTATGGCTACACCTTC CASSSLGQGALGYGYTF
. TRBJ2-7 12 TRBV15 TRBD2 TGTGCCACCAGCACAGGACTAGAACGGCAGTACTTC CATSTGLERQYF
. TRBJ1-2 15 TRBV19 TRBD1 TGTGCCAGTAGTGCTACCGGGACAGGGGGTTATGGCTACACCTTC CASSATGTGGYGYTF
few TRBJ1-2 12 TRBV2 . TGTGCCAGCAGAACAAGGGGCTATGGCTACACCTTC CASRTRGYGYTF
. TRBJ2-2 15 TRBV9 . TGTGCCAGCAGCGTAGTTGGAGGGATGGCCGGGGAGCTGTTTTTT CASSVVGGMAGELFF